The rows below give T cell receptor beta chains drawn from one sample of a study of T cell clones after liver transplantation. Assay: immunoSEQ multiplex PCR; the TCRdb copy retains only in-frame clones and omits some. Among under 150,000 clones listed, less than 95% were seen once. The material was CD4+ T cells from blood, obtained 12 months after liver transplant. All receptors come from a human patient who received a liver transplant. These T cells may partly come from the graft donor. Each CDR3 is given without its conserved first and last residue. Clone size is given for some rows only: seen once, a few or many times, or a class if the clone is expanded.

clone_size: NA; j_call: TRBJ2-1; v_call: TRBV2; cdr3_aa: ASSASGRATEQF
clone_size: NA; j_call: TRBJ2-7; v_call: TRBV6-4; cdr3_aa: ASSEDGGEQY
clone_size: NA; j_call: TRBJ2-3; v_call: TRBV6-6; cdr3_aa: ASSYTARGDTQY
clone_size: NA; j_call: TRBJ1-5; v_call: TRBV19; cdr3_aa: ASSLTGNQPQH
clone_size: NA; j_call: TRBJ2-5; v_call: TRBV9; cdr3_aa: ASSVGRGQETQY
clone_size: NA; j_call: TRBJ2-2; v_call: TRBV9; cdr3_aa: ASSVAAGRAGELF
clone_size: NA; j_call: TRBJ2-7; v_call: TRBV28; cdr3_aa: ASSFQGGSYEQY
clone_size: NA; j_call: TRBJ2-7; v_call: TRBV7-2; cdr3_aa: ASSLGGGGYSYEQY
clone_size: once; j_call: TRBJ1-3; v_call: TRBV7-9; cdr3_aa: ASSRLGQSGNTIY
clone_size: many; j_call: TRBJ2-7; v_call: TRBV5-4; cdr3_aa: ASSPGTTNRGSYEQY
clone_size: NA; j_call: TRBJ2-5; v_call: TRBV18; cdr3_aa: ASSRLEETQY
clone_size: NA; j_call: TRBJ2-3; v_call: TRBV5-1; cdr3_aa: ASSLGLAGGSADTQY
clone_size: NA; j_call: TRBJ2-5; v_call: TRBV5-1; cdr3_aa: ASSLGGVQETQY
clone_size: NA; j_call: TRBJ2-7; v_call: TRBV7-3; cdr3_aa: ASSLGAGYPSEQY
clone_size: NA; j_call: TRBJ1-4; v_call: TRBV5-1; cdr3_aa: ASSLAGPDTIEKLF
clone_size: NA; j_call: TRBJ1-1; v_call: TRBV5-1; cdr3_aa: ASSSSGTTNTEAF
clone_size: NA; j_call: TRBJ2-7; v_call: TRBV20-1; cdr3_aa: SAGDYEQY
clone_size: NA; j_call: TRBJ2-3; v_call: TRBV12-2; cdr3_aa: ASRLVPTSGRGSDTQY
clone_size: NA; j_call: TRBJ2-3; v_call: TRBV30; cdr3_aa: AWSVRSGSGSDTQY
clone_size: NA; j_call: TRBJ2-7; v_call: TRBV7-8; cdr3_aa: ASSLSPPGGTTNYEQY
clone_size: NA; j_call: TRBJ2-4; v_call: TRBV5-1; cdr3_aa: ASSLRAGGGENIQY
clone_size: NA; j_call: TRBJ2-1; v_call: TRBV11-2; cdr3_aa: ASSLQGSSYNEQF
clone_size: NA; j_call: TRBJ2-7; v_call: TRBV7-8; cdr3_aa: ASSPGLAGVRYEQY